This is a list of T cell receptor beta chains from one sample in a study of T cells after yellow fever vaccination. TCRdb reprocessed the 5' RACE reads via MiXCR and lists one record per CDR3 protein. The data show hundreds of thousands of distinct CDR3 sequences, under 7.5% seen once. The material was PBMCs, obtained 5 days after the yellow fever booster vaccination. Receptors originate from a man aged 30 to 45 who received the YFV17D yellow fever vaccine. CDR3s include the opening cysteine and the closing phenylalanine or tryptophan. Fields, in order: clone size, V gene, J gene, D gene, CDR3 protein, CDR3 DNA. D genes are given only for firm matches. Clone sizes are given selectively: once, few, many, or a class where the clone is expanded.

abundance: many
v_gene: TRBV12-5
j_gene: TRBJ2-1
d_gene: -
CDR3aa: CASGSAGYNEQFF
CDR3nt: TGTGCTAGTGGGTCTGCGGGGTACAATGAGCAGTTCTTC

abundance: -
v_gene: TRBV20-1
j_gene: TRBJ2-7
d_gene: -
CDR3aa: CSARETPRNEQYF
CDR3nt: TGCAGTGCTAGAGAGACTCCCCGGAACGAGCAGTACTTC

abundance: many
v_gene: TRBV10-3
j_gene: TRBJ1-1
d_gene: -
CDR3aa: CAISEGQGNTEAFF
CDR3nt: TGTGCCATCAGTGAGGGTCAGGGTAACACTGAAGCTTTCTTT

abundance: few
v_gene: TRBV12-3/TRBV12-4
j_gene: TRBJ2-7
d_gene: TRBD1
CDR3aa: CASTKSDRVWHEQYF
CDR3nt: TGTGCCAGCACCAAGTCGGACAGGGTGTGGCACGAGCAGTACTTC

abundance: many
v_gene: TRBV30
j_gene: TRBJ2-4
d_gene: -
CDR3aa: CAWRNNVGGENIQYF
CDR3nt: TGTGCCTGGAGAAACAACGTGGGGGGTGAAAACATTCAGTACTTC

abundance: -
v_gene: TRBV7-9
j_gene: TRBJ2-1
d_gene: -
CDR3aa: CASSLDPGINEQFF
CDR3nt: TGTGCCAGCAGCTTAGACCCGGGAATAAATGAGCAGTTCTTC

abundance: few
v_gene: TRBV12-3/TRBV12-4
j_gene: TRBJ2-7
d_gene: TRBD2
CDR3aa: CASSFLAGDSEQYF
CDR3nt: TGTGCCAGCAGTTTTCTAGCGGGAGATTCCGAGCAGTACTTC

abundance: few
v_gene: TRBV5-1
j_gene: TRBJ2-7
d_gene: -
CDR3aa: CASSFNTGYEQYF
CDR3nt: TGCGCCAGCAGCTTTAATACAGGGTACGAGCAGTACTTC

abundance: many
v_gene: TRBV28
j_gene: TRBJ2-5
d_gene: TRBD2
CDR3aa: CASSFLSSGRSRYQETQYF
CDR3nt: TGTGCCAGCAGTTTTCTTTCTAGCGGGAGGTCACGGTACCAAGAGACCCAGTACTTC

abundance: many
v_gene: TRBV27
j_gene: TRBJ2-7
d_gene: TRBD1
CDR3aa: CASSLWGRDRGRPGPSEQYF
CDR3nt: TGTGCCAGCAGTTTATGGGGCCGGGACAGGGGGCGTCCAGGGCCTTCCGAGCAGTACTTC

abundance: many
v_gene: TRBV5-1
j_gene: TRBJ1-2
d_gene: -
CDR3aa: CASSSTGNYGYTF
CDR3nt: TGCGCCAGCAGCTCGACGGGCAACTATGGCTACACCTTC

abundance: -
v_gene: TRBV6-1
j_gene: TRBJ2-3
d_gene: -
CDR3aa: CASTERSRDTQYF
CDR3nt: TGTGCCAGCACAGAGCGGTCCAGGGATACGCAGTATTTT

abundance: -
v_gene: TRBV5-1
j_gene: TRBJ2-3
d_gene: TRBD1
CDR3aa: CASSLRPGQGSDTQYF
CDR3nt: TGCGCCAGCAGCTTGAGACCGGGACAGGGTTCGGATACGCAGTATTTT

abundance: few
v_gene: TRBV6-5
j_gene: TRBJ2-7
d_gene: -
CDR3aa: CASSYRTEYEQYF
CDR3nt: TGTGCCAGCAGTTACCGCACAGAGTACGAGCAGTACTTC

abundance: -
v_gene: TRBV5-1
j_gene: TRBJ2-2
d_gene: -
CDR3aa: CASSLAQGTGELFF
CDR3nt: TGCGCCAGCAGCTTGGCACAGGGAACCGGGGAGCTGTTTTTT

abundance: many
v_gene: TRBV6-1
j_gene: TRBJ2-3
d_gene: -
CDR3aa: CASSPRWGERDTQYF
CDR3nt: TGTGCCAGCAGCCCCCGTTGGGGGGAGAGGGATACGCAGTATTTT

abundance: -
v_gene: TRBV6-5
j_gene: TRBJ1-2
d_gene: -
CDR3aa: CASSYSGFYGYTF
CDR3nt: TGTGCCAGCAGTTACTCGGGGTTCTATGGCTACACCTTC

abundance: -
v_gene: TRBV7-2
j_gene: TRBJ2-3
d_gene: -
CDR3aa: CASSLRRGGTDTQYF
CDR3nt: TGTGCCAGCAGCTTAAGGCGGGGAGGCACAGATACGCAGTATTTT

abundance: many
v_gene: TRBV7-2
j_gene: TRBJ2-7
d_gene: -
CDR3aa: CASSPLTLASGNEQYF
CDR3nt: TGTGCCAGCAGCCCTCTAACTCTTGCATCGGGAAACGAGCAGTACTTC

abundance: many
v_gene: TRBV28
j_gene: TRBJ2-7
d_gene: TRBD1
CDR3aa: CASTVRFGTAPNSYEQYF
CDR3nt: TGTGCCAGCACCGTAAGGTTCGGGACAGCTCCCAACTCCTACGAGCAGTACTTC

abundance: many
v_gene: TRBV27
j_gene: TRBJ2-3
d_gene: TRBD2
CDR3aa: CASSLRVAGVGGTDTQYF
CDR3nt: TGTGCCAGCAGTTTACGGGTAGCGGGAGTGGGTGGCACAGATACGCAGTATTTT

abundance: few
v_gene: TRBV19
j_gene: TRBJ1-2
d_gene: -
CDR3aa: CASLQINYGYTF
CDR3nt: TGTGCCAGCCTGCAGATTAACTATGGCTACACCTTC

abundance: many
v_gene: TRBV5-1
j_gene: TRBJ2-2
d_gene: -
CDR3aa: CASSLIAETGELFF
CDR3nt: TGCGCCAGCAGCTTGATAGCGGAGACCGGGGAGCTGTTTTTT

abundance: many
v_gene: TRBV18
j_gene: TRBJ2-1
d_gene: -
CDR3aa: CASSPPSFYNEQFF
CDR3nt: TGTGCCAGCTCACCACCTTCTTTCTACAATGAGCAGTTCTTC

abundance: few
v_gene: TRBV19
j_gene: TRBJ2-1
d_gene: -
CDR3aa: CASKLRAFYNEQFF
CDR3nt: TGTGCCAGTAAGTTGCGGGCTTTCTACAATGAGCAGTTCTTC

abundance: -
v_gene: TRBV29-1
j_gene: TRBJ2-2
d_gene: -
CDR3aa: CSGVRGTGELFF
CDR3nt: TGCAGCGGGGTCCGGGGGACCGGGGAGCTGTTTTTT

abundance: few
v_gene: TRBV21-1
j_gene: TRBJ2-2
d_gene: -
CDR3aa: CASSKGPATSTGELFF
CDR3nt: TGTGCCAGCAGCAAAGGACCAGCCACCTCCACCGGGGAGCTGTTTTTT

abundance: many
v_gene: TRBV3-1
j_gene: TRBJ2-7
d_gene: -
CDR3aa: CASSQVGEQYF
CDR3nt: TGTGCCAGCAGCCAAGTGGGGGAGCAGTACTTC

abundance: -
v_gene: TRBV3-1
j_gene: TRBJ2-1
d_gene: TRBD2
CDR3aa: CASSQAGGNDNEQFF
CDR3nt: TGTGCCAGCAGCCAAGCGGGAGGGAACGACAATGAGCAGTTCTTC

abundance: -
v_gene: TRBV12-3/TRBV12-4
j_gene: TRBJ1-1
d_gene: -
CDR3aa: CVSSLSGNTEAFF
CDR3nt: TGTGTCAGCAGTTTATCGGGGAACACTGAAGCTTTCTTT

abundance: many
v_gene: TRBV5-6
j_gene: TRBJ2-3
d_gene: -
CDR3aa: CASRRGVADTQYF
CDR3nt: TGTGCCAGCAGACGTGGTGTTGCAGATACGCAGTATTTT

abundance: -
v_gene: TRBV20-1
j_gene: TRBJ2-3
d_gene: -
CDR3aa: CSAALPEGLTQYF
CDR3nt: TGCAGTGCCGCGCTCCCAGAGGGTTTAACGCAGTATTTT

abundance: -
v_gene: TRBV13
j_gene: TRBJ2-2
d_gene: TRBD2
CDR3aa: CASSSNRDYTNTGELFF
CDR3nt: TGTGCCAGCAGCTCCAACCGGGACTACACGAACACCGGGGAGCTGTTTTTT

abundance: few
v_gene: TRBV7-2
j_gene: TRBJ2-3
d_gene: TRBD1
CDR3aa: CASSFATPRQGGTDTQYF
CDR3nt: TGTGCCAGCAGCTTCGCAACCCCTAGACAGGGTGGCACAGATACGCAGTATTTT

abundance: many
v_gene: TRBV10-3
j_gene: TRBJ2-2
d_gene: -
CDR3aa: CAIKATGTGELFF
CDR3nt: TGTGCCATCAAGGCAACAGGCACCGGGGAGCTGTTTTTT

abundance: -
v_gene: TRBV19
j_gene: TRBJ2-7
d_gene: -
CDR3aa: CASTPRGPYEQYF
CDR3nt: TGTGCCAGTACCCCCCGGGGTCCCTACGAGCAGTACTTC

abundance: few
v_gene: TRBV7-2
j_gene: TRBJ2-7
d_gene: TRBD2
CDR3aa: CASSFQAGAYEQYF
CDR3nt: TGTGCCAGCAGCTTTCAAGCGGGGGCCTACGAGCAGTACTTC

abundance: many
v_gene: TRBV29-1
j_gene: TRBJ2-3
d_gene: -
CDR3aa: CSVTGHSSTDTQYF
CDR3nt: TGCAGCGTCACGGGACACAGCAGCACAGATACGCAGTATTTT

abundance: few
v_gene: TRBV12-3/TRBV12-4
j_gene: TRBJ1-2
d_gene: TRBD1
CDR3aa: CASSRQGGYTF
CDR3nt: TGTGCCAGCAGCCGACAGGGTGGCTACACCTTC

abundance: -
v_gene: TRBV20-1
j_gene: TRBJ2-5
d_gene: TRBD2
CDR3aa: CSAYPLAGGRETQYF
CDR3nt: TGCAGTGCCTATCCTCTAGCGGGAGGGCGAGAGACCCAGTACTTC

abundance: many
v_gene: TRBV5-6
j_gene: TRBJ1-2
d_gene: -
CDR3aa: CASSSDYNYGYTF
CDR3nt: TGTGCCAGCAGCTCGGACTATAACTATGGCTACACCTTC

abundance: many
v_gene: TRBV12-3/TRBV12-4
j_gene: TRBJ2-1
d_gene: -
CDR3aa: CASSPRNNEQFF
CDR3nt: TGTGCCAGCAGTCCACGGAACAATGAGCAGTTCTTC

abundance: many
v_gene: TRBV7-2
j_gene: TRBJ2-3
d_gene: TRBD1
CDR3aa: CASSLRQGADTQYF
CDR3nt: TGTGCCAGCAGCCTCCGACAGGGAGCAGATACGCAGTATTTT

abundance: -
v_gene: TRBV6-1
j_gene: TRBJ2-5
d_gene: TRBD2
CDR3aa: CASSNGLAGVATQYF
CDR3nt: TGTGCCAGCAGCAACGGACTAGCGGGAGTGGCGACCCAGTACTTC

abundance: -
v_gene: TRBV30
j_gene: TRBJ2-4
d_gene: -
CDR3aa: CAWSPGHSAKNIQYF
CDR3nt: TGTGCCTGGAGTCCGGGACACTCAGCCAAAAACATTCAGTACTTC

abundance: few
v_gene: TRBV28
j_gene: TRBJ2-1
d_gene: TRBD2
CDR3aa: CASSPLGGSINNEQFF
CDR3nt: TGTGCCAGCAGTCCCCTTGGCGGGAGTATAAACAATGAGCAGTTCTTC

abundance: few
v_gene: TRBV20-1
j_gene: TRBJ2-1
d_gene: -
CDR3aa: CSATRVAGLYNEQFF
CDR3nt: TGCAGTGCTACTCGTGTGGCGGGCCTCTACAATGAGCAGTTCTTC

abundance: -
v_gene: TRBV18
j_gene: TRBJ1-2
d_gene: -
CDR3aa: CASSPPVGETYGYTF
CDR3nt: TGTGCCAGCTCACCACCGGTTGGGGAAACCTATGGCTACACCTTC

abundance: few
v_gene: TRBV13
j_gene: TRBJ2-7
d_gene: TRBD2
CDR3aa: CASSYSGSTYEQYF
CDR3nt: TGTGCCAGCAGCTATAGCGGGAGTACCTACGAGCAGTACTTC

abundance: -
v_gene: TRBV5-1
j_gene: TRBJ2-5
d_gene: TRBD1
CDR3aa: CASSLVGTAEETQYF
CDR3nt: TGCGCCAGCAGCTTGGTAGGGACAGCCGAAGAGACCCAGTACTTC

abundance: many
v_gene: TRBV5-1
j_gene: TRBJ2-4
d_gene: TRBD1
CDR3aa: CASSLDRGRTAKNIQYF
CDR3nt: TGCGCCAGCAGCTTGGACAGGGGGCGCACGGCCAAAAACATTCAGTACTTC

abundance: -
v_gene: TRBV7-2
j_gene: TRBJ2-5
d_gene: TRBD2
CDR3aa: CASSLSVAGGWETQYF
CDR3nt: TGTGCCAGCAGCTTGAGCGTGGCGGGAGGTTGGGAGACCCAGTACTTC